Shown below are 32 T cell receptor beta chains from a single sample sequenced in a study of early T cells in non-severe SARS-CoV-2 infection. TCRdb recomputed calls from the 5' RACE reads with MiXCR, one row per CDR3 protein. The data contain 90,000 to 120,000 distinct CDR3 sequences, around 10% of them singletons. Material for sequencing was whole blood. These receptors were collected from an adult who was a healthcare worker with PCR-confirmed SARS-CoV-2 infection or an uninfected control (not recorded which).

This clonotype was seen more than once but under ten times. This chain links TRBV3-1 with TRBJ2-1, with 8 bases lining up with TRBD1. Looked up from germline, CDR1 is LGHDT and CDR2 is YNNKEL (reference sequence). V was clipped by 5 bases and J by 7 bases; unmatched bases: 10. CDR3 length: 15 residues. The CDR3 here is CASSVDPGGWNEQFF. The CDR3 nucleotides read TGTGCCAGCAGCGTAGACCCAGGGGGCTGGAATGAGCAGTTCTTC.

This clonotype was found many times. The chain links TRBV5-1 to TRBJ1-1; D is possibly TRBD1 (5 bases). This CDR3 comprises 14 residues. V lost 3 bases and J lost 1, with 10 bases in between. Germline CDR1 SGHRS, CDR2 YFSETQ. The CDR3 DNA follows: TGCGCCAGCAGCTCCAGGGCTGGGAACACTGAAGCTTTCTTT. Translating it yields CASSSRAGNTEAFF.

This clonotype was seen repeatedly, ten times or more. The chain joins TRBV7-9 to TRBJ2-3; a weak D match, TRBD2 (6 bases). The CDR3 covers 14 residues. V lost 6 bases to trimming and J lost 3 bases, with 13 bases between them. CDR1 and CDR2 from the germline V gene are SEHNR and FQNEAQ (reference sequence). The CDR3 is CASRPTSGTDTQYF. CDR3 bases: TGTGCCAGCAGGCCGACTAGTGGAACAGATACGCAGTATTTT. Looking up the rest from reference TRBV7-9 and TRBJ2-3 gives the full variable domain: DTGVSQNPRHKITKRGQNVTFRCDPISEHNRLYWYRQTLGQGPEFLTYFQNEAQLEKSRLLSDRFSAERPKGSFSTLEIQRTEQGDSAMYLCASRPTSGTDTQYFGPGTRLTVL.

This clonotype was seen many times. The CDR3 sequence: CASSQLAGDRKTQYF. CDR3 bases: TGTGCCAGCAGCCAACTAGCGGGAGATCGAAAGACCCAGTACTTC. The J gene is TRBJ2-5, the V gene TRBV3-1, with 10 positions matching TRBD2. From germline, CDR1 is LGHDT and CDR2 YNNKEL (reference sequence). The V and J ends lost 2 bases and 6 bases, in that order; junction bases with no gene match: 6. The CDR3 extends over 15 amino acids.

This clonotype turned up a few times. The chain carries TRBV20-1 and TRBJ2-2, with 9 bases fitting TRBD2. Germline trimming cut 3 bases from V and 7 bases from J; bases unmatched to any gene: 9. The CDR3 runs to 15 residues. CDR1 and CDR2 from the germline V gene are DFQATT and SNEGSKA (reference sequence). This CDR3 is CSASALAGSYGELFF. CDR3 DNA sequence: TGCAGTGCTAGTGCTCTAGCGGGGTCTTACGGGGAGCTGTTTTTT.

The chain recombines TRBV21-1 with TRBJ2-7; the table's D call TRBD2 went unverified against the DNA. TRBV21-1 is classified as a pseudogene. There are 16 residues in the CDR3. In DNA, the CDR3 is TGTGCCAGCAGCAAACCACTAGCGGGTAACTCCTACGAGCAGTACTTC. This encodes CASSKPLAGNSYEQYF.

The V and J genes are TRBV7-9 and TRBJ2-7; tentatively, D is TRBD1 (5 bases). Trimming took 1 base from V and 10 from J, leaving 11 bases between them. This CDR3 has 12 amino acids. Germline V CDR1 and CDR2: SEHNR, FQNEAQ (reference sequence). The CDR3 DNA sequence: TGTGCCAGCAGCTTAGACACGTGGGGCCAGTACTTC. Translation gives CASSLDTWGQYF.

The chain joins TRBV4-2 to TRBJ2-7; 8 nucleotides agree with TRBD2. CDR3 length: 17 residues. Trimming took 4 bases from V and 1 from J; bases not matched to a gene: 12. In germline, CDR1 is LGHNA, CDR2 YNFKEQ. The CDR3 is CASSPFRGGGNSYEQYF. In nucleotides, the CDR3 is TGTGCCAGCAGCCCCTTTCGGGGGGGCGGAAATTCCTACGAGCAGTACTTC.

The table lists this clonotype with a few counts. This sequence joins TRBV3-1 and TRBJ2-7; D is possibly TRBD1 (5 bases). The germline V gene has CDR1 LGHDT and CDR2 YNNKEL (reference sequence). V lost 6 bases, J lost 5 bases, and 11 bases lay in between. The length of the CDR3 is 12 residues. DNA for the CDR3: TGTGCCAGCAGTTACGACAGAAACGAGCAGTACTTC. As protein: CASSYDRNEQYF.

The CDR3 DNA is TGTGCCATCAGTGGAGGTAGCGGGAAAGAAGATACGCAGTATTTT. Its translation: CAISGGSGKEDTQYF. The chain carries TRBV10-3 and TRBJ2-3, with 8 nucleotides matching TRBD2. With 4 bases clipped from V and 5 bases from J, the junction kept 8 bases outside the gene matches. In germline, CDR1 is ENHRY, CDR2 SYGVKD. The CDR3 has 15 amino acids.

The sample holds a few counts of this clonotype. The chain recombines TRBV11-2 with TRBJ1-2, with a tentative D call TRBD1 (5 bases). Germline V gene data show CDR1 as SGHAT and CDR2 as FQNNGV. Trimming removed 1 base from V and 2 bases from J, with 11 bases in between. The CDR3 totals 15 residues. This CDR3 reads CASSLADMQNYGYTF. DNA of the CDR3: TGTGCCAGCAGCTTAGCGGACATGCAAAACTATGGCTACACCTTC.

V and J are TRBV30 and TRBJ1-5; D perhaps matches TRBD1 (6 bases). The germline V and J ends were trimmed by 1 base and 3 bases, with 13 bases remaining between them. CDR3 length: 15 residues. Germline V lookup: CDR1 GTSNPN, CDR2 SVGIG (reference sequence). The CDR3 is CAWSATGHYNQPQHF. CDR3 bases: TGTGCCTGGAGTGCAACGGGACACTACAATCAGCCCCAGCATTTT.

Concerning this clonotype itself: A much larger clone is a single base away; this may be a read error. The chain couples TRBV7-2 to TRBJ2-1, with TRBD1 matching over 7 bases. The germline CDR1 and CDR2 sequences are SGHTA and FQGNSA. The CDR3 is made up of 18 amino acids. The trim removed 5 bases at V and 7 bases at J, leaving 20 bases unmatched. The CDR3 sequence is CASSQFPDEGATLNEQFF. DNA of the CDR3: TGTGCCAGCAGCCAATTCCCCGACGAGGGGGCCACACTAAATGAGCAGTTCTTC.

Regarding this clonotype: With a much larger clone just one base away, this may be a read error. The DNA of the CDR3 is TGTGCCAGCAGTCTTATGAGGAGCTCTGGGGCCAACGTCCTGACTTTC. This translates into CASSLMRSSGANVLTF. The gene calls are TRBV11-3 and TRBJ2-6; D gene unclear. This CDR3 has 16 residues. Trimming shortened V by 6 bases and J by 0 bases, and 12 bases separated the two germline ends. CDR1 SGHNT and CDR2 YENEEA come from the germline V gene.

V and J are TRBV5-1 and TRBJ2-1, with 10 bases that match TRBD1. The germline CDR1 and CDR2 sequences are SGHRS and YFSETQ. The V and J ends lost 2 bases and 7 bases, in that order; junction bases with no gene match: 6. This CDR3 is 15 amino acids long. As DNA, the CDR3 is TGCGCCAGCAGCTTCAGACAGGGGGCGAGTAATGAGCAGTTCTTC. Translation gives CASSFRQGASNEQFF. Full variable domain (outside the CDR3, taken from reference TRBV5-1 and TRBJ2-1): KAGVTQTPRYLIKTRGQQVTLSCSPISGHRSVSWYQQTPGQGLQFLFEYFSETQRNKGNFPGRFSGRQFSNSRSEMNVSTLELGDSALYLCASSFRQGASNEQFFGPGTRLTVL.

This clonotype appeared a few times. The chain combines TRBV6-5 with TRBJ1-3, with 8 bases matching TRBD1. The V segment lost 6 bases and the J segment 4 bases; nucleotides outside the gene matches: 11. The length of the CDR3 is 16 residues. Per germline, CDR1 MNHEY and CDR2 SVGAGI. CDR3 nucleotide sequence: TGTGCCAGCAGATCGGACAGGGCCGTAGGAGGAAACACCATATATTTT. Translated: CASRSDRAVGGNTIYF.

At least ten counts were recorded for this clonotype. The chain couples TRBV19 to TRBJ2-5; D is unresolved. The CDR3 is 15 amino acids. Deletions cut 7 bases from V and 5 bases from J, with 20 bases between. Germline loops: CDR1 LNHDA, CDR2 SQIVND (reference sequence). The CDR3 spells CASTKPPVDVETQYF. The CDR3 nucleotides read TGTGCCAGTACAAAACCACCTGTTGATGTGGAGACCCAGTACTTC.

This clonotype came up many times. The V gene is TRBV28, the J gene TRBJ2-7; D is unresolved. The germline V gene encodes CDR1 MDHEN and CDR2 SYDVKM. This CDR3 spans 13 amino acids. V was trimmed by 3 bases and J by 3 bases, leaving 9 bases between them. The CDR3 sequence: CASSFARNYEQYF. For the CDR3, the DNA is TGTGCCAGCAGTTTCGCCCGGAACTACGAGCAGTACTTC.

The table lists this clonotype with a few counts. V usage is TRBV2 and J usage is TRBJ1-2; D is unclear. V gave up 0 bases and J gave up 4 bases, with 3 bases separating them. CDR3 length: 12 amino acids. From germline, CDR1 is SNHLY and CDR2 FYNNEI. CDR3 coding DNA: TGTGCCAGCAGTGAAGCCAGCTATGGCTACACCTTC. It codes for CASSEASYGYTF.

In its sample, this clonotype was seen a few times. J is TRBJ2-7 and V is TRBV10-1, with a tentative D call TRBD2 (6 bases). This CDR3 is 12 amino acids long. CDR1 is WNHNN, CDR2 SYGVQD, per germline (reference sequence). V was cut by 3 bases and J by 6 bases, with 9 bases left in between. The CDR3 region is CASSDGSGEQYF. The CDR3 DNA is TGCGCCAGCAGTGACGGGAGCGGCGAGCAGTACTTC.

This clonotype has at least ten counts. V gene TRBV28 combines with J gene TRBJ2-7; no clear D gene. CDR3 length equals 14 residues. Trimming pared 8 bases from V and 2 bases from J, leaving 16 bases between. The germline CDR1 and CDR2 sequences are MDHEN and SYDVKM. This CDR3 is CASSDPEYPYEQYF. For the CDR3, the DNA is TGTGCCAGCTCAGATCCCGAGTACCCCTACGAGCAGTACTTC.

The chain combines TRBV28 with TRBJ2-7; 7 bases line up with TRBD1. V dropped 5 bases and J dropped 3; count of bases not matched to a gene: 10. This CDR3 has 15 residues. Germline V lookup: CDR1 MDHEN, CDR2 SYDVKM. CDR3 nucleotide sequence: TGTGCCAGCAGTCCCCGCCTCGACAGGGTCTACGAGCAGTACTTC. This encodes CASSPRLDRVYEQYF.

This clonotype was observed at least ten times. As DNA, the CDR3 is TGTGCCAGCCTAGTTAGGGCTATGAACACTGAAGCTTTCTTT. Translated: CASLVRAMNTEAFF. The rearrangement joins TRBV6-1 to TRBJ1-1, with D unresolved. Trimming removed 8 bases at V and 0 bases at J, with 13 bases between. CDR1 is MNHNS and CDR2 is SASEGT in the germline V gene. This CDR3 contains 14 residues.

The genes are TRBV6-5 and TRBJ1-1, with D tentatively TRBD1 (5 bases). V was cut by 2 bases and J by 3 bases, with 19 bases left in between. CDR1 is MNHEY and CDR2 is SVGAGI in the germline V gene. CDR3 length: 17 residues. CDR3 sequence (DNA): TGTGCCAGCAGTTACGGGCGAGGGGCGGTTTTGGACACTGAAGCTTTCTTT. Protein: CASSYGRGAVLDTEAFF.

This clonotype was detected many times. The gene calls are TRBV20-1 and TRBJ1-2, with a tentative D call TRBD1 (5 bases). V was trimmed by 0 bases and J by 4 bases, leaving 12 bases between them. The CDR3 runs to 14 residues. CDR1 and CDR2 from the germline V gene are DFQATT and SNEGSKA (reference sequence). CDR3 coding DNA: TGCAGTGCTAGAGAGGGCACCAGGGCCTATGGCTACACCTTC. Translated: CSAREGTRAYGYTF.

This clonotype was counted at least ten times. The chain is built from TRBV10-3 and TRBJ1-6; D is possibly TRBD1 (6 bases). Germline V gene data show CDR1 as ENHRY and CDR2 as SYGVKD. V dropped 8 bases and J dropped 0 bases, with 11 bases sitting between them. This CDR3 is 15 amino acids long. The CDR3 loop is CAIRQDSSYNSPLHF. For the CDR3, the DNA is TGTGCCATCCGACAGGATAGCTCCTATAATTCACCCCTCCACTTT.

Notes on this clonotype: At one end, the junction sequence differs from germline, possibly due to a read error. The chain recombines TRBV18 with TRBJ2-1, with TRBD2 identical over 8 bases. The CDR3 totals 23 residues. Germline CDR1 reads KGHSH; CDR2 reads LQKENI. The DNA for the CDR3 is TGTGCCAGCTCACCTCCGGCCAAACCGGGACTAGGGGGGTCCCGGAGCTCCTTCAATGAGCAGTTCTTC. Its translation: CASSPPAKPGLGGSRSSFNEQFF.

V is TRBV7-6 and J is TRBJ1-1; 8 positions agree with TRBD1. J gave up 2 bases and V 3 bases, and 8 bases lay outside the gene matches. The germline CDR1 and CDR2 sequences are SGHVS and FNYEAQ. The CDR3 has 16 amino acids. CDR3 DNA: TGTGCCAGCAGCTTCGGGGCAGGGGGCCTAAACACTGAAGCTTTCTTT. Residues: CASSFGAGGLNTEAFF.

This clonotype showed up just a few times. The rearrangement uses TRBV18 and TRBJ1-1; TRBD1 matches 10 bases. The trim removed 6 bases at V and 5 bases at J, leaving 6 bases unmatched. Germline V CDR1 and CDR2: KGHSH, LQKENI. The CDR3 totals 14 residues. The CDR3, as DNA: TGTGCCAGCTCTCCATTGGACAGGGGGACTGAAGCTTTCTTT. Translated: CASSPLDRGTEAFF.

This clonotype has a handful of counts. The V call is TRBV6-5, the J call TRBJ2-7; no definite D call. The germline CDR1 and CDR2 sequences are MNHEY and SVGAGI. CDR3 size: 16 residues. Trimming pared 5 bases from V and 5 bases from J, leaving 22 bases between. The CDR3, as DNA: TGTGCCAGCAGTCGATCTTCCCCGAGTTACACCCACGAGCAGTACTTC. Translation gives CASSRSSPSYTHEQYF.

The chain uses TRBV28 and TRBJ1-1; perhaps TRBD1 as D (5 bases). The ends were cut back, 3 bases at V and 12 bases at J, with 17 bases in the middle. Germline CDR1 and CDR2: MDHEN and SYDVKM. The CDR3 totals 13 residues. The CDR3 nucleotides are TGTGCCAGCAGTTTGGGGCAGGGACTTGAGTCTTTCTTT. Translation gives CASSLGQGLESFF.

This clonotype was observed a handful of times. The chain carries TRBV20-1 and TRBJ2-7; a possible D gene is TRBD1 (5 bases). The germline CDR1 and CDR2 sequences are DFQATT and SNEGSKA (reference sequence). The CDR3 spans 15 residues. V was clipped by 0 bases and J by 6 bases, with 18 bases between them. The CDR3 spells CSARDGRDAQGEQYF. The CDR3 bases are TGCAGTGCTAGAGATGGCCGAGACGCTCAGGGCGAGCAGTACTTC.